This T cell receptor (beta chain) derives from a study of blood T cells in healthy people across ages. In regard to this clonotype: Its antigen remains unknown. At one end the junction does not follow the germline gene, possibly because of a read error.

Primed by a sample-barcoded 5' primer and a J-beta primer mix, a second PCR proceeded for about 7 to 11 cycles. TCRdb re-analysed the 5' RACE reads in MiXCR, keeping a single row per CDR3 protein. The sample lists 800,000 to 950,000 distinct CDR3 sequences; almost 30% were seen once. Study results and caveats: While age rose, TCR beta diversity per million T cells dropped in a roughly linear way.

This sample was also put to use in a study of T cells of mothers and their children.

The sample taken for sequencing was blood. The clonotype comes from a woman in her thirties or forties in good health.

The CDR3 here is CASSTSGTGAFRPQHF. CDR3 nucleotides: TGTGCTAGCAGCACGAGTGGGACAGGGGCGTTTCGGCCCCAGCATTTT. The chain combines TRBV7-2 with TRBJ1-5; 10 bases map to TRBD1. CDR1 is SGHTA, CDR2 FQGNSA, per germline. This CDR3 has 16 amino acids.